This T cell receptor beta chain was retrieved from a study of shared clonotypes between healthy human individuals. At the level of the study: Contributing individuals were a couple of females and a few males aged 18 to 49. Broader study findings: How much donors shared clonotypes was expected to be affected by sequencing depth.

The V gene lost 4 bases and the J gene lost 6 bases, with 15 bases spanning the gap. This CDR3 has 15 amino acids. Germline loops: CDR1 LGHNA, CDR2 YSLEER. To note about this clone: Its specificity is not known.

Naive CD8 cells were CD45RO-negative, positively selected for CCR7, excluding terminally differentiated effector memory CD45RA+ cells. Nashville, Tennessee was home to all donors, who were Caucasian adults. Original handling: Junction-only sequences without quality scores came from ImmunoSEQ, so filtering differed. Only in-frame clones appear in the TCRdb table, and some are missing; sequencing was by immunoSEQ multiplex PCR. V, J and clone size derive from that table, while D and trimming were established from the DNA sequence. Of over 2,000,000 clones listed, 93% were seen once; the top ten hold roughly 1.7%.

The rearrangement uses TRBV4-3 and TRBJ1-4; no definite D call. Input material: naive CD8+ T cells from PBMCs. The source is a man aged 18 to 29 in good health. Some clones in this sample may be carry-over from other donors' samples. CDR3 loop: CASSRKTQIHEKLFF. For the CDR3, the DNA is TGCGCCAGCAGCCGGAAGACCCAGATACATGAAAAACTGTTTTTT.